In this sample, the clone carrying this T cell receptor (beta chain) turned up a few times. These data come from a study of blood T cell repertoires in COVID-19. Sequenced by immunoSEQ multiplex PCR; TCRdb stores in-frame clones only, minus some. The sample records approximately 82,000 clones, roughly four fifths being singletons. This receptor was identified in a human donor in a cohort sampled during active COVID-19. The specimen was peripheral blood.

The CDR3 nucleotides read TGTGCCAGCAGCTTACTTGGTCAGAGGGCTCTTAACACCGGGGAGCTGTTTTTT. It codes for CASSLLGQRALNTGELFF. The genes are TRBV7-9 and TRBJ2-2; the D gene is possibly TRBD2 (5 bases). This CDR3 comprises 18 residues. V gave up 2 bases and J gave up 2 bases, with 18 bases separating them. The germline CDR1 and CDR2 sequences are SEHNR and FQNEAQ (reference sequence).